This T cell receptor (beta chain) was obtained from a study of cytomegalovirus exposure and HLA in healthy donors (dated by TCRdb to about 2017). As for the study more broadly: In an earlier analysis of 587 of the donors, 276 Gb of sequence data and 120 million or so unique TCR beta sequences from 180 million or so T cells were reported. Roughly 290 gigabases of sequencing data and 70 million to 100 million unique TCR sequences made up an early release that covered 500 to 700 HLA-typed donors. Among the roughly 390 genotyped donors, under 90% belonged to the genetic ancestry cluster associated with self-reported Caucasian donors. The study was designed to test whether signatures of past pathogen exposure could be identified by cataloging public T cell receptors. The study profiled the T cell repertoires of hundreds of subjects by immunosequencing and related them to cytomegalovirus serostatus. In addition to the first cohort of roughly 700 subjects, a separate validation cohort of 120 different subjects was used. High-throughput TCR immunosequencing, statistical association of individual TCRs with disease status, and machine learning were combined to predict cytomegalovirus infection status. To study patterns of TCR occurrence, a later analysis re-analyzed previously published TCR beta repertoires from around 670 donors and added high-resolution HLA genotyping. Rather than drawing on any new phenotypic data, the later analysis identified candidate immune exposures from TCR beta sequences and the way those sequences occurred across donors. To decide whether each TCR beta V gene segment behaved as functional or pseudogenic, an earlier analysis of some 600 of the donors relied on high-throughput TCR beta sequencing. Donor age, sex, ethnicity and CMV serostatus were compiled alongside the repertoire data. A later genetic analysis took genome-wide SNP genotypes for about 65% of the 666 donors and used that subset as a discovery cohort. All discovery cohort repertoires had been generated on a single sequencing platform. Class I and class II HLA loci were covered by the typing at four-digit resolution. The number of typed donors differed by locus: about 620-630 for A, B, C, DRB1 and DQB1; approximately 520 for DQA1; some 610 for DPA1; and some 470 for DPB1. Because of strong linkage in the cohort, roughly five DR-DQ haplotypes were treated as single units for association and clustering. Among about 370 genotyped donors of the cohort, an average of around 250,000 unique TCR beta nucleotide sequences was sequenced per donor, of which approximately 19% were non-productive. What the work shows at the level of the full study, not this receptor alone: When HLA alleles, especially DR and DQ, strongly co-occurred, attributing TCR associations to individual alleles was difficult. In an earlier analysis of some 500 of the donors, most TCR beta V segments appeared in productive rearrangements about 90% or about 30% of the time, broadly matching IMGT annotations. A later genetic analysis associated a missense DCLRE1C variant with V-gene and J-gene trimming of TCR beta chains, and an independent cohort replicated the association. Specific HLA alleles were associated with 18,000 or so TCR beta sequences at a false discovery rate of 0.05 in a later analysis. In a later genetic analysis, fewer N-insertions in productive TCRs were reported among donors in an Asian-associated ancestry cluster than the roughly 700-donor mean. A cluster of highly shared sequence variants was judged likely to be a technical artifact of the sequencing pipeline. The authors suggested that the approach could potentially be generalized to other disease states and immunological phenotypes. The 87-base-pair reads could not distinguish some IMGT-functional V segments, including TRBV6-2 and TRBV6-3, so those segments were excluded. According to a later analysis, most CMV-associated TCR beta chains appeared to be HLA-restricted, and the HLA associations seemed to be driven largely by CMV exposure. A later analysis found that HLA-associated TCR beta chains were more clonally expanded and had lower generation probabilities than equally common non-associated chains. According to a later analysis, TCR association rates differed among HLA loci, with DRB1 alleles showing the most associated TCRs and HLA-C alleles showing the fewest. The study gave a list of about 150 TCR beta chains associated with cytomegalovirus. The classifier was reported to diagnose cytomegalovirus status with high specificity and sensitivity in both the original cohort and the validation cohort. Correlated functional status among segregating V segments might be attributable to linkage disequilibrium, but an unknown experimental factor could not be ruled out. While some public TCRs were present in many individuals, most TCR sequences turned up only very rarely across donors. A few of the identified cytomegalovirus-associated TCR beta chains were confirmed in vitro to be specific for cytomegalovirus antigens. Several of the top co-occurrence clusters appeared to be linked to parvovirus B19, influenza, CMV and Epstein-Barr virus, according to a later analysis. Sequencing depth was assumed to be roughly uniform across donors in the presence/absence analyses, though that assumption may not hold. In this cohort, only TCR beta chains were sequenced, and detectable features were limited by the absence of alpha or paired-chain data. Because counts were too low, more than 15 rarely observed V segments, including chromosome 9 orphons, were left out of the earlier analysis of approximately 500 of the donors. Because HLA typing was unavailable for some donors at each locus, only the typed subset was used in association tests. A further reported finding was that TCR beta sequences accurately predicted the HLA-A and HLA-B alleles for most subjects in the first cohort. The only immune exposure information available for the cohort was CMV serostatus.

Libraries came from the immunoSEQ multiplex PCR assay. For the multiplex PCR, a mixture combining 60 forward primers for TCR Vbeta segments and 13 reverse primers for TCR Jbeta segments was used. The CDR3 region of rearranged TCR beta genes was amplified from genomic DNA with a multiplex PCR assay. The Illumina HiSeq System was used to sequence the amplified TCR beta libraries as 87-base-pair reads. The published analysis was carried out like this. In a later analysis, some 80 million unique TCR beta chains were counted across the 666 repertoires, and roughly 11 million of these chains were shared by at least two donors. Raw reads were error-corrected and collapsed into unique sequences with a nearest-neighbor algorithm that merged closely related sequences to remove PCR and sequencing errors. CDR3 sequences were aligned to IMGT reference sequences to assign V, D and J gene segments. For a sequence to be retained, a match of at least six nucleotides was required to both a V gene segment and a J gene segment. A rearrangement counted as productive if the CDR3 had no stop codons and remained in frame with V and J, and every other rearrangement counted as non-productive. Following IMGT convention, CDR3 was defined as the stretch from the second conserved V-encoded cysteine up to the conserved J-encoded phenylalanine. In an earlier analysis of 500 to 650 of the donors, sequences lacking an unambiguous match to a single V gene segment were excluded. An earlier analysis of around 600 of the donors classified V segments as functional when productive rearrangements were above 56.7% and as segregating when the standard deviation between donors was above 5%. A statistical classification framework was built for diagnosing cytomegalovirus status from the catalog of TCR beta chain sequences. In a later analysis, TCR nucleotide sequences were compared against IMGT/GENE-DB human TR gene sequences so that V and J genes could be assigned. The TCRdist pipeline was used in a later analysis to assign CDR3 sequences and most-parsimonious VDJ recombination scenarios. In a later analysis, each TCR beta chain was defined by its CDR3 amino acid sequence together with its V-gene family, and reads without a unique V-gene family were excluded. As a way to deal with suspected cross-contamination and a sequencing artifact, a later analysis dropped approximately 590 nucleotide sequences that were highly shared and had low generation probability. In a later analysis, a clonal expansion index was calculated for each public chain from normalized within-repertoire ranks of inferred template counts. In a later analysis, generation probabilities were computed with a VDJ recombination model fitted to out-of-frame rearrangements, and the resulting probabilities were checked against IGoR. A later analysis scored TCR-TCR, TCR-HLA and TCR-CMV co-occurrence with hypergeometric tests, applying a repertoire-size bias correction to TCR pairs. To estimate false discovery rates, a later analysis permuted the HLA or CMV assignments 20 times. A later analysis grouped co-occurring TCRs with DBSCAN, adding TCRdist sequence similarity when clustering within HLA-allele-positive subsets. Repertoires with fewer than 30,000 or more than 120,000 public chains, plus five repertoires with anomalous nucleotide sharing, were excluded from co-occurrence clustering. TCRdb retrieved this table from immuneACCESS and kept in-frame rearrangements only. Not all clones are present; in checked studies, unresolved V genes account for under half, and no reason is known for the remainder. V and J calls and clone size are copied from that table; D and trimming were computed from the DNA. This sample lists 150,000 or so clones; about 74% were detected once. The ten most abundant clones make up 3% to 4% of the sample.

The table lists this clone with a few counts. This clone's antigen is unknown. One base away there is no much larger clone; base qualities are not given. The cohort was made up of 666 healthy bone marrow donors. Cohort members were all nominally healthy when sampled, although unrecorded immune exposures were likely present. The donor was CMV seronegative and belonged to the group of 350 to 400 seronegative cohort members. Every donor gave a peripheral blood sample, and the peripheral blood mononuclear cells from that sample were used for TCR beta sequencing. The Qiagen DNeasy Blood Extraction Kit was used to extract genomic DNA from the blood cell samples. V is shortened by 3 bases, J by 2 bases, and the region joining them spans 10 bases. The CDR3 contains 14 residues, cysteine and phenylalanine counted. The entry retains the CDR3 DNA only, 42 bases that are in frame from base 1. Per the germline V gene (reference sequence), SEHNR is the CDR1 and FQNEAQ is the CDR2.

The sequencing input was PBMCs. The chain links TRBV7-9 with TRBJ2-5; the D gene remains uncertain. The TCR was taken from a woman aged 35 to 49 in good health and CMV-seronegative. In nucleotides, the sequence is TGTGCCAGCAGCTTGAGCCTCATACAAGAGACCCAGTACTTC. Its protein reads: CASSLSLIQETQYF.